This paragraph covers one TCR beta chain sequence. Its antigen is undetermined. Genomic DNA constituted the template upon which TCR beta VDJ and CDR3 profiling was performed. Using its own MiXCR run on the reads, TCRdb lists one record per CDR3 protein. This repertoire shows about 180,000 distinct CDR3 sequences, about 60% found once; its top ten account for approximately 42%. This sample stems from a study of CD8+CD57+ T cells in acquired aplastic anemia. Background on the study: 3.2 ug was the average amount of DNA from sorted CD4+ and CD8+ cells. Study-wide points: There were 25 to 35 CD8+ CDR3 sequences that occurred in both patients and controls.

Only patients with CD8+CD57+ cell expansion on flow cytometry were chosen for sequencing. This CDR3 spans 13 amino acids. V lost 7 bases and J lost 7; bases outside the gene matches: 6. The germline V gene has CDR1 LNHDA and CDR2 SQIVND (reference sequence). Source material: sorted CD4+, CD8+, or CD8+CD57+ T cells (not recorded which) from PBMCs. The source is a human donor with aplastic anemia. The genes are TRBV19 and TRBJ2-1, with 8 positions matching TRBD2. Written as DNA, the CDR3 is TGTGCCAGTATGGCGGGAGGTGGGAATGAGCAGTTCTTC. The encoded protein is CASMAGGGNEQFF. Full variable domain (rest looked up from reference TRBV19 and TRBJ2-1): DGGITQSPKYLFRKEGQNVTLSCEQNLNHDAMYWYRQDPGQGLRLIYYSQIVNDFQKGDIAEGYSVSREKKESFPLTVTSAQKNPTAFYLCASMAGGGNEQFFGPGTRLTVL.